Presented here are 32 T cell receptor beta chains from one specimen sequenced in a study of post-analysis software for immune sequencing data. Incorporated into the TCR beta cDNA libraries were unique molecular identifiers, which served to reduce PCR and sequencing biases. TCRdb itself ran the PCR reads through MiXCR, one entry per CDR3 protein. The sample consists of 450,000 to 700,000 distinct CDR3 sequences, roughly 46% of them appearing once. Which antigens these TCRs recognize remains unknown. The study's findings and limits: Patients carried roughly five TRBV segments more frequently than controls did, and TRBV5-6, TRBV5-1 and TRBV20-1 were among them.

Sequenced sample: blood. The receptor source for this set is a girl aged 10 to 17 with multiple sclerosis.

This sequence joins TRBV4-1 and TRBJ2-5, with D maybe TRBD2 (6 bases). The V end lost 0 bases, the J end lost 1 base, and 12 bases lay between the germline ends. Germline loops: CDR1 MGHRA, CDR2 YSYEKL. The CDR3 is made up of 16 amino acids. This chain's CDR3 is CASSQDKVSGQETQYF. In DNA, the CDR3 is TGCGCCAGCAGCCAAGATAAGGTTAGCGGCCAAGAGACCCAGTACTTC.

Concerning this clonotype itself: Relative to the germline gene, one junction end is altered; a read error may explain this. The rearrangement links TRBV7-6 to TRBJ1-2; no definite D call. The CDR3 runs 13 residues. Germline V gives CDR1 SGHVS, CDR2 FNYEAQ. In DNA form, the CDR3 reads TGTGCCAGCAGCCTAAACGGGGTCTATGGCCACACCTTC. Its translation is CASSLNGVYGHTF.

The chain combines TRBV12-3 or TRBV12-4 with TRBJ2-1; D is unresolved. This CDR3 is built from 15 residues. Deletions cut 0 bases from V and 4 bases from J, with 10 bases between. In DNA, the CDR3 is TGTGCCAGCAGTTTAGCTTCCCAGGTTTACAATGAGCAGTTCTTC. This encodes CASSLASQVYNEQFF.

This clonotype was found a few times. Relative to the germline gene, one junction end is altered; a read error may explain this. V is TRBV12-3 or TRBV12-4 and J is TRBJ2-5, with 9 bases that match TRBD2. CDR3 length: 16 amino acids. The CDR3 nucleotides are TGTGCTAGCAGTTCACGGACTAGCGCCTTTGGGGAGACCCAGTACTTC. This gives the protein CASSSRTSAFGETQYF.

The genes are TRBV9 and TRBJ2-3, with D maybe TRBD1 (5 bases). The germline V gene encodes CDR1 SGDLS and CDR2 YYNGEE. The CDR3 consists of 14 residues. V was shortened by 1 base and J by 4 bases, with 10 bases between the two germline ends. Written as DNA, the CDR3 is TGTGCCAGCAGCGTACAGGGTCAGGCAGATACGCAGTATTTT. Amino acid sequence: CASSVQGQADTQYF.

The rearrangement links TRBV6-2 or TRBV6-3 to TRBJ2-1, with 7 bases identical to TRBD1. After removal of 6 bases from V and 9 bases from J, the junction contained 14 bases not matched to a gene. Germline V gives CDR1 MNHEY, CDR2 SVGEGT. CDR3 length: 15 amino acids. CDR3 amino acids: CASSSPGQRHSEQFF. The CDR3 nucleotides read TGTGCCAGCAGCTCACCGGGACAGCGGCACAGTGAGCAGTTCTTC.

As for this clonotype: One end of the junction varies from germline; a read error may be responsible. This chain connects TRBV7-3 to TRBJ2-5, with 10 bases aligning to TRBD1. Germline loops: CDR1 SGHTA, CDR2 FQGTGA. This CDR3 region has 15 residues. The CDR3 sequence: CAGSSGQGTYNEQYF. The CDR3 DNA reads as TGTGCCGGCAGCTCGGGACAGGGGACCTACAATGAGCAGTACTTC.

J is TRBJ1-1 and V is TRBV4-1; D is perhaps TRBD1 (6 bases). V was clipped by 3 bases and J by 2 bases, with 13 bases between them. The CDR3 consists of 15 residues. Germline-derived CDR1 and CDR2 are MGHRA and YSYEKL. CDR3 bases: TGCGCCAGCAGCCACCCAGACAGGACAAACACTGAAGCTTTCTTT. It specifies CASSHPDRTNTEAFF.

The chain uses TRBV6-5 and TRBJ2-3; no clear D. Between the trimmed V and J ends, which lost 5 bases and 1 base, there was a span of 16 bases. CDR1 and CDR2 from the germline V gene are MNHEY and SVGAGI. The CDR3 sequence is 16 residues long. CDR3 in amino acids: CASSTTASQGTDTQYF. The CDR3 region has the DNA TGTGCCAGCAGTACTACCGCCTCGCAGGGCACAGATACGCAGTATTTT.

This chain uses TRBV7-8 with TRBJ2-7; D unresolved. The CDR3 sequence is 13 residues long. Trimming stripped 7 bases from V and 4 bases from J, with 14 bases between. The germline V gene has CDR1 SGHVS and CDR2 FQNEAQ. Here the CDR3 reads CASTPGVRYEQYF. The DNA of the CDR3 is TGTGCCAGCACCCCTGGGGTGAGGTACGAGCAGTACTTC.

V gene TRBV11-3 combines with J gene TRBJ2-5, with TRBD1 matching 7 bases. CDR1 and CDR2 from the germline V gene are SGHNT and YENEEA. The length of the CDR3 is 14 residues. V lost 5 bases, J lost 4 bases, and 7 bases stayed unmatched. CDR3 residues: CASSTRTGPETQYF. CDR3 bases: TGTGCCAGCAGCACCAGGACAGGACCAGAGACCCAGTACTTC.

This clonotype was seen a handful of times. In DNA, the CDR3 is TGCAGTGCTAGAGACAGGGGGACAGAGACCCAGTACTTC. It translates to CSARDRGTETQYF. This chain links TRBV20-1 with TRBJ2-5, with TRBD1 identical over 7 bases. J lost 4 bases, V lost 0 bases, and 2 bases had no gene match. The germline V gene encodes CDR1 DFQATT and CDR2 SNEGSKA (reference sequence). This CDR3 region has 13 residues.

CDR3 region: CASYSGAGLAYGYTF. The CDR3 DNA is TGTGCCAGCTATTCGGGGGCGGGGTTGGCTTATGGCTACACCTTC. This rearrangement joins TRBV12-3 or TRBV12-4 to TRBJ1-2; a weak D match, TRBD1 (6 bases). The CDR3 length is 15 residues. Trimming took 8 bases from V and 5 from J, leaving 21 bases between them.

The chain combines TRBV6-1 with TRBJ2-7; 12 nucleotides align to TRBD2. The CDR3 is 17 amino acids. CDR1 is MNHNS and CDR2 is SASEGT in the germline V gene. With 6 bases clipped from V and 3 bases from J, the junction kept 12 bases outside the gene matches. CDR3 residues: CASRSPLAGGPIYEQYF. CDR3 nucleotides: TGTGCCAGCAGATCTCCCCTAGCGGGAGGGCCCATCTACGAGCAGTACTTC.

The V gene is TRBV11-3, the J gene TRBJ2-1; D perhaps matches TRBD2 (7 bases). The germline CDR1 and CDR2 sequences are SGHNT and YENEEA. CDR3 size: 17 residues. V shed 5 bases and J shed 0 bases, with 17 bases lying between them. CDR3 sequence reads: CASSGRGGGHSYNEQFF. DNA for the CDR3: TGTGCCAGCAGCGGAAGGGGGGGAGGGCACTCCTACAATGAGCAGTTCTTC.

The V gene is TRBV20-1, the J gene TRBJ2-5; D remains ambiguous. The CDR3 sequence is 13 residues long. The germline V gene encodes CDR1 DFQATT and CDR2 SNEGSKA (reference sequence). V shed 2 bases and J shed 2 bases, with 9 bases lying between them. The CDR3 region has the DNA TGCAGTGCTAGAAAAGACACGCAAGAGACCCAGTACTTC. This translates into CSARKDTQETQYF.

This clonotype was counted only a few times. This sequence joins TRBV10-3 and TRBJ2-7; D is unresolved. The germline CDR1 and CDR2 sequences are ENHRY and SYGVKD. V was shortened by 9 bases and J by 2 bases, with 17 bases between the two germline ends. The CDR3 has 14 amino acids. The CDR3 region is CAIEVLGQTYEQYF. In nucleotides, the CDR3 is TGTGCCATTGAGGTCCTGGGCCAGACCTACGAGCAGTACTTC.

This clonotype appeared once. A much larger clone differs by one base, so this may be a read error. The rearrangement uses TRBV5-1 and TRBJ2-7; TRBD1 matches at 9 bases. This CDR3 has 15 residues. Germline V lookup: CDR1 SGHRS, CDR2 YFSETQ. The CDR3 sequence is CTSSTGQGMAYEQYF. CDR3 DNA sequence: TGCACCAGCAGTACGGGACAGGGAATGGCCTACGAGCAGTACTTC.

This clonotype was found a few times. The chain employs TRBV6-6 and TRBJ1-2; D possibly corresponds to TRBD1 (6 bases). The CDR3 is made up of 15 amino acids. Trimming pared 2 bases from V and 6 bases from J, leaving 16 bases between. Germline V gene lookup returns CDR1 MNHNY and CDR2 SVGAGI (reference sequence). The CDR3 bases are TGTGCCAGCAGTTACCCCGTGGGGGGGCGAGATGGCTACACCTTC. Amino acid sequence: CASSYPVGGRDGYTF.

This clonotype turned up a few times. The CDR3 DNA follows: TGTGCCGTCTCCCGGGACAGTTACAATGAGCAGTTCTTC. This codes for CAVSRDSYNEQFF. This chain joins TRBV7-9 and TRBJ2-1; 7 positions match TRBD1. Germline V CDR1 and CDR2: SEHNR, FQNEAQ (reference sequence). This CDR3 has 13 residues. V shed 11 bases, J shed 4 bases, and the junction held 8 bases outside the gene matches.

The chain employs TRBV12-3 or TRBV12-4 and TRBJ1-1; weak D call: TRBD1 (5 bases). The CDR3 has 15 residues. V lost 2 bases and J lost 4, with 14 bases in between. The CDR3 sequence is CASSLTGGGRTEAFF. For the CDR3, the DNA is TGTGCCAGCAGTTTAACCGGGGGAGGTCGCACTGAAGCTTTCTTT.

The chain uses TRBV15 and TRBJ2-3, with 11 positions matching TRBD2. The CDR3 sequence is 15 residues long. V was pared by 5 bases and J by 5 bases, with 6 bases of the junction left unmatched. Germline V CDR1 and CDR2: LNHNV, YYDKDF (reference sequence). CDR3 nucleotides: TGTGCCACCAGCTCTAGCGGGGGGAATTTAGATACGCAGTATTTT. Translating it yields CATSSSGGNLDTQYF.

Comments on this clonotype: A much larger clone differs by one base, so this may be a read error. V usage is TRBV20-1 and J usage is TRBJ1-1, with 8 bases identical to TRBD1. There are 14 residues in the CDR3. CDR1 is DFQATT, CDR2 SNEGSKA, per germline (reference sequence). With V trimmed by 3 bases and J by 3 bases, 6 bases remained unmatched. The CDR3 nucleotides are TGCAGTGCTAGGGGGACAGGAATGGACACTGAAGCTTTCTTT. It specifies CSARGTGMDTEAFF.

The table lists this clonotype with a count of one. The gene calls are TRBV12-3 or TRBV12-4 and TRBJ1-5; possible D gene TRBD1, 5 bases. CDR3 length: 14 amino acids. The V end was cut by 5 bases, the J end by 12 bases, with 20 bases between. DNA for the CDR3: TGTGCCAGCAGTCTCCGGGACGGTTCAGTGGGCCAGCATTTT. This translates into CASSLRDGSVGQHF.

The chain carries TRBV4-2 and TRBJ2-3; D tentatively fits TRBD1 or TRBD2 (5 bases each). V dropped 1 base and J dropped 6 bases, with 14 bases sitting between them. The germline CDR1 and CDR2 sequences are LGHNA and YNFKEQ. The CDR3 consists of 15 residues. This CDR3 is CASSQGGSKGDTQYF. CDR3 nucleotide sequence: TGTGCCAGCAGCCAAGGGGGGTCCAAAGGTGATACGCAGTATTTT.

CDR3 sequence (DNA): TGTGCCAGCAGTTTCCCGCCCCAAACGGAGACCCAGTACTTC. This gives the protein CASSFPPQTETQYF. The chain links TRBV12-3 or TRBV12-4 to TRBJ2-5; D gene uncertain. The ends were cut back, 3 bases at V and 5 bases at J, with 13 bases in the middle. The CDR3 length is 14 residues.

V and J are TRBV12-3 or TRBV12-4 and TRBJ2-1; D is unresolved. The CDR3 runs to 12 residues. V lost 6 bases, J lost 4 bases, and 7 bases lay in between. The CDR3 spells CASSQRYNEQFF. The CDR3 bases are TGTGCCAGCAGCCAACGGTACAATGAGCAGTTCTTC.

The gene calls are TRBV4-2 and TRBJ2-1; D may be TRBD1 (6 bases). CDR3 size: 15 residues. V was clipped by 1 base and J by 7 bases, with 14 bases between them. Germline V gene data show CDR1 as LGHNA and CDR2 as YNFKEQ. The DNA for the CDR3 is TGTGCCAGCAGCCAAGCGGCAGGGGTGGGGAATGAGCAGTTCTTC. Residues: CASSQAAGVGNEQFF.

This clonotype appeared a few times. This chain joins TRBV20-1 and TRBJ1-4; D is uncertain. V was clipped by 6 bases and J by 8 bases, with 16 bases between them. The CDR3 runs 13 residues. Per germline, CDR1 DFQATT and CDR2 SNEGSKA (reference sequence). The chain's CDR3 is CSAGQTVGEKLFF. The CDR3 coding sequence is TGCAGTGCCGGCCAAACAGTCGGCGAAAAACTGTTTTTT.

This clonotype was counted a few times. This chain links TRBV5-1 with TRBJ1-2; TRBD1 is a possible D gene (6 bases). Trimming shortened V by 3 bases and J by 0 bases, and 9 bases separated the two germline ends. The CDR3 covers 14 residues. Germline lookup yields CDR1 SGHRS and CDR2 YFSETQ. CDR3 protein: CASSWRDTNYGYTF. The CDR3 DNA follows: TGCGCCAGCAGCTGGCGGGACACTAACTATGGCTACACCTTC.

J is TRBJ2-7 and V is TRBV7-9, with 9 bases matching TRBD1. The V and J ends lost 4 bases and 3 bases, in that order; junction bases with no gene match: 7. Germline values: CDR1 SEHNR, CDR2 FQNEAQ (reference sequence). The CDR3 is made up of 15 amino acids. The CDR3, as DNA: TGTGCCAGCAGCTCGGCCGGGACAGGGAGCTACGAGCAGTACTTC. It encodes CASSSAGTGSYEQYF.

This clonotype was counted only a few times. This sequence joins TRBV5-1 and TRBJ2-1; the D is unclear. The germline V gene encodes CDR1 SGHRS and CDR2 YFSETQ. The CDR3 length is 11 residues. Trimming shortened V by 4 bases and J by 12 bases, and 11 bases separated the two germline ends. As DNA, the CDR3 is TGCGCCAGCAGCGCCGGACCAAGGCAGTTCTTC. It encodes CASSAGPRQFF.